The next 11 T cell receptor beta chains were all read from a single sample in a study of blood T cell repertoires in COVID-19. Method: immunoSEQ multiplex PCR; TCRdb's copy keeps in-frame clones and lacks some. This sample carries roughly 100,000 clones, roughly nine tenths of them seen once, and the ten largest clones take about 5.1%. The sequencing input was peripheral blood. Receptors were obtained from a human donor in a cohort sampled during active COVID-19.

The CDR3 region is CASSPDRYGYTF. Written as DNA, the CDR3 is TGTGCCAGCAGCCCCGACAGGTATGGCTACACCTTC. The rearrangement uses TRBV12-3 or TRBV12-4 and TRBJ1-2, with D maybe TRBD1 (6 bases). V shed 6 bases and J shed 5 bases, with 10 bases lying between them. The CDR3 sequence is 12 residues long.

V usage is TRBV10-1 and J usage is TRBJ2-7; the D gene is possibly TRBD2 (7 bases). Trimming stripped 7 bases from V and 2 bases from J, with 15 bases between. This CDR3 comprises 14 residues. CDR1 and CDR2 from the germline V gene are WNHNN and SYGVQD (reference sequence). The CDR3 spells CASTGEGGPYEQYF. The CDR3 nucleotides read TGCGCCAGCACGGGCGAGGGGGGGCCCTACGAGCAGTACTTC.

V is TRBV29-1 and J is TRBJ1-5; D is undetermined. The CDR3 is made up of 14 amino acids. The V gene lost 4 bases and the J gene lost 0 bases, with 10 bases spanning the gap. Per germline, CDR1 SQVTM and CDR2 ANQGSEA. The CDR3 DNA follows: TGCAGCGTTGGAGTAGTTTATAGCAATCAGCCCCAGCATTTT. It encodes CSVGVVYSNQPQHF.

The sample holds one count of this clone. V gene TRBV5-6 combines with J gene TRBJ2-7; D is unclear. Germline-derived CDR1 and CDR2 are SGHDT and YYEEEE. The V end lost 2 bases, the J end lost 3 bases, and 12 bases lay between the germline ends. This CDR3 comprises 14 residues. The CDR3: CASSFGRSVYEQYF. The CDR3 bases are TGTGCCAGCAGCTTTGGCAGGTCGGTCTACGAGCAGTACTTC.

The gene calls are TRBV28 and TRBJ2-7, with 8 bases identical to TRBD2. The CDR3 totals 14 residues. Germline CDR1 and CDR2: MDHEN and SYDVKM. After removal of 6 bases from V and 6 bases from J, the junction contained 10 bases not matched to a gene. CDR3 sequence: CASRPGGGPSEQYF. The CDR3 DNA reads TGTGCCAGCAGACCCGGGGGGGGACCCAGCGAGCAGTACTTC.

This chain links TRBV18 with TRBJ2-7; the match to TRBD2 covers 8 bases. The CDR3 loop spans 15 amino acids. Germline V gene lookup returns CDR1 KGHSH and CDR2 LQKENI. V was pared by 3 bases and J by 0 bases, with 4 bases of the junction left unmatched. The CDR3 is CASSPSGGSSYEQYF. The CDR3, as DNA: TGTGCCAGCTCACCCAGCGGGGGTTCCTCCTACGAGCAGTACTTC.

The CDR3 coding sequence is TGTGCCAGCAGTTTAGTGACCCTCGGGTCCGGGGAGCTGTTTTTT. Translation: CASSLVTLGSGELFF. The chain combines TRBV6-2 or TRBV6-3 with TRBJ2-2; D gene ambiguous. Trimming shortened V by 4 bases and J by 6 bases, and 15 bases separated the two germline ends. The CDR3 totals 15 residues. Germline V gene sequence: CDR1 MNHEY, CDR2 SVGEGT.

The rearrangement joins TRBV9 to TRBJ2-7; D not resolved. Trimming stripped 4 bases from V and 1 base from J, with 12 bases between. The CDR3 is 14 amino acids. Germline assignment: CDR1 SGDLS and CDR2 YYNGEE. CDR3 protein: CASSPRVQSYEQYF. The CDR3 nucleotides are TGTGCCAGCAGCCCCCGGGTCCAGTCCTACGAGCAGTACTTC.

This chain links TRBV15 with TRBJ1-5, with D tentatively TRBD1 (5 bases). Trimming stripped 1 base from V and 2 bases from J, with 18 bases between. This CDR3 has 18 residues. Looked up from germline, CDR1 is LNHNV and CDR2 is YYDKDF (reference sequence). CDR3: CATSRGAGFEVGNQPQHF. CDR3 coding DNA: TGTGCCACCAGCAGAGGGGCAGGGTTTGAGGTGGGCAATCAGCCCCAGCATTTT.

CDR3 nucleotides: TGTGCCAGCAGTCGGGGTTCGTACGGTGAAGCTTTCTTT. It encodes CASSRGSYGEAFF. The J gene is TRBJ1-1, the V gene TRBV7-2; D remains unclear. CDR1 and CDR2 (germline): SGHTA, FQGNSA. CDR3 size: 13 residues. Trimming pared 6 bases from V and 7 bases from J, leaving 15 bases between.

The rearrangement joins TRBV6-4 to TRBJ1-1; D not certain. Trimming left V 11 bases short and J 4 bases short, with 17 bases between. The germline gives CDR1 MRHNA, CDR2 SNTAGT. This CDR3 spans 13 amino acids. The CDR3 nucleotides are TGTGCCTGCTCGGCAGCGCGGGGCACTGAAGCTTTCTTT. It specifies CACSAARGTEAFF.